This passage covers 30 T cell receptor beta chains from one sample sequenced in a study of blood T cell repertoires in COVID-19. Assay used: immunoSEQ multiplex PCR; TCRdb lists only in-frame clones, some missing. Of 450,000 to 500,000 clones listed, 80% to 90% are singletons. The sequencing input was peripheral blood. These receptors came from a human donor in a cohort sampled during active COVID-19.

The chain carries TRBV30 and TRBJ1-2, with 7 bases lining up with TRBD1. This CDR3 spans 16 amino acids. The germline CDR1 and CDR2 sequences are GTSNPN and SVGIG (reference sequence). Trimming took 0 bases from V and 2 from J; bases not matched to a gene: 9. The CDR3 sequence: CAWSVGQALTNYGYTF. The CDR3 nucleotides are TGTGCCTGGAGTGTAGGACAGGCCCTAACGAACTATGGCTACACCTTC.

The J gene is TRBJ1-5, the V gene TRBV27; unclear D gene. V lost 2 bases to trimming and J lost 0 bases, with 8 bases between them. Germline V lookup: CDR1 MNHEY, CDR2 SMNVEV (reference sequence). The CDR3 is made up of 15 amino acids. CDR3 sequence: CASSLMAHSNQPQHF. The CDR3 DNA reads as TGTGCCAGCAGTTTAATGGCCCATAGCAATCAGCCCCAGCATTTT.

This chain connects TRBV6-6 to TRBJ2-5, with TRBD2 matching 10 bases. Unmatched junction bases numbered 5, after V lost 0 bases and J lost 7 bases. CDR1 is MNHNY, CDR2 SVGAGI, per germline (reference sequence). The CDR3 consists of 15 residues. As DNA, the CDR3 is TGTGCCAGCAGTTACTCGCTACTAGCGGGGAGGACCCAGTACTTC. Protein sequence: CASSYSLLAGRTQYF.

CDR3 sequence reads: CASRTADTQYF. The CDR3 DNA reads as TGTGCCAGCCGGACTGCAGATACGCAGTATTTT. J is TRBJ2-3 and V is TRBV28; perhaps TRBD2 as D (5 bases). This CDR3 spans 11 amino acids. Germline-derived CDR1 and CDR2 are MDHEN and SYDVKM. V was pared by 8 bases and J by 4 bases, with 7 bases between.

This clone was counted many times. The chain recombines TRBV7-9 with TRBJ1-3; D gene unclear. The CDR3 sequence is 12 residues long. CDR1 and CDR2 (germline): SEHNR, FQNEAQ (reference sequence). V lost 3 bases and J 5 bases, leaving 5 bases between the germline ends. CDR3 protein: CASSFDRNTIYF. In nucleotides, the CDR3 is TGTGCCAGCAGCTTTGACAGAAACACCATATATTTT.

The chain uses TRBV5-1 and TRBJ2-2; D is possibly TRBD1 (5 bases). Germline V gives CDR1 SGHRS, CDR2 YFSETQ. The V end lost 4 bases, the J end lost 2 bases, and 12 bases lay between the germline ends. This CDR3 is 15 amino acids long. The CDR3 nucleotides read TGCGCCAGCAGCCCAGGGTCGGTAAACACCGGGGAGCTGTTTTTT. Translated, it gives CASSPGSVNTGELFF.

This sequence joins TRBV5-8 and TRBJ1-6, with 10 positions matching TRBD1. The CDR3 contains 17 residues. CDR1 and CDR2 from the germline V gene are SGHTS and YDEGEE. V shed 4 bases and J 4 bases; nucleotides not matched to a gene: 8. This chain's CDR3 is CASSQILDRGYNSPLHF. The CDR3 nucleotides read TGTGCCAGCAGCCAAATACTGGACAGGGGGTATAATTCACCCCTCCACTTT. The full variable domain, rest sourced from reference TRBV5-8 and TRBJ1-6, is EAGVTQSPTHLIKTRGQQATLRCSPISGHTSVYWYQQALGLGLQFLLWYDEGEERNRGNFPPRFSGRQFPNYSSELNVNALELEDSALYLCASSQILDRGYNSPLHFGNGTRLTVT.

This clone was observed a few times. This chain uses TRBV6-5 with TRBJ2-3; 9 nucleotides align to TRBD2. The CDR3 extends over 15 amino acids. The germline gives CDR1 MNHEY, CDR2 SVGAGI. Trimming took 8 bases from V and 4 from J; bases not matched to a gene: 10. This CDR3 is CASGLAGVGADTQYF. CDR3 in DNA: TGTGCCAGCGGGTTAGCGGGAGTTGGTGCAGATACGCAGTATTTT.

The rearrangement joins TRBV6-2 or TRBV6-3 to TRBJ2-7, with D unclear. Between the trimmed V and J ends, which lost 0 bases and 5 bases, there was a span of 5 bases. The length of the CDR3 is 12 residues. Germline CDR1 MNHEY, CDR2 SVGEGT. The CDR3 nucleotides are TGTGCCAGCAGTTACTCGTCCAACGAGCAGTACTTC. This codes for CASSYSSNEQYF.

The chain carries TRBV7-3 and TRBJ1-5; 7 bases match TRBD1. V lost 5 bases and J lost 7; bases outside the gene matches: 11. This CDR3 comprises 15 residues. Germline V gives CDR1 SGHTA, CDR2 FQGTGA. CDR3 sequence: CASSPGGSPPQPQHF. The DNA for the CDR3 is TGTGCCAGCAGCCCAGGGGGGTCTCCCCCCCAGCCCCAGCATTTT. Using reference TRBV7-3 and TRBJ1-5 for the parts outside the CDR3, the full variable domain is GAGVSQTPSNKVTEKGKYVELRCDPISGHTALYWYRQSLGQGPEFLIYFQGTGAADDSGLPNDRFFAVRPEGSVSTLKIQRTERGDSAVYLCASSPGGSPPQPQHFGDGTRLSIL.

The rearrangement uses TRBV19 and TRBJ2-4; a possible D gene is TRBD1 (5 bases). This CDR3 spans 17 amino acids. Trimming cost V 6 bases and J 0 bases, with 18 bases left between them. CDR1 and CDR2 (germline): LNHDA, SQIVND (reference sequence). The CDR3 DNA sequence: TGTGCCAGTAGCCCTTTCATCAGGGTGGGAGCCAAAAACATTCAGTACTTC. Protein: CASSPFIRVGAKNIQYF.

The chain combines TRBV10-3 with TRBJ2-7; 7 bases match TRBD1. The V gene end was trimmed by 0 bases and the J gene end by 6 bases; junction bases not matched to a gene: 5. The CDR3 runs to 14 residues. From germline, CDR1 is ENHRY and CDR2 SYGVKD. The CDR3 DNA reads TGTGCCATCAGTGAGTCGAGTACAGGGGCCGAGCAGTACTTC. Amino acids: CAISESSTGAEQYF.

V usage is TRBV6-5 and J usage is TRBJ2-7, with 7 bases that match TRBD1. The CDR3 loop spans 13 amino acids. Germline V lookup: CDR1 MNHEY, CDR2 SVGAGI. V lost 6 bases, J lost 2 bases, and 4 bases stayed unmatched. This CDR3 is CASRRQGAYEQYF. The CDR3 DNA reads as TGTGCCAGCAGAAGACAGGGCGCCTACGAGCAGTACTTC.

This clone was counted only a few times. V gene TRBV18 combines with J gene TRBJ1-4, with TRBD1 matching 8 bases. In germline, CDR1 is KGHSH, CDR2 LQKENI. This CDR3 region has 14 residues. The ends lost 6 bases at V and 5 bases at J; junction bases unmatched: 5. CDR3 sequence reads: CASSLDRVNEKLFF. The CDR3 DNA reads as TGTGCCAGCTCCCTGGACAGGGTGAATGAAAAACTGTTTTTT.

The CDR3 region is CASGGEGARETQYF. The CDR3 region has the DNA TGTGCCAGCGGCGGCGAGGGGGCCAGGGAGACCCAGTACTTC. The rearrangement links TRBV28 to TRBJ2-5; 7 nucleotides align to TRBD1. Trimming cost V 8 bases and J 5 bases; bases outside gene matches: 11. The CDR3 runs 14 residues. Germline V lookup: CDR1 MDHEN, CDR2 SYDVKM. Using reference TRBV28 and TRBJ2-5 for the parts outside the CDR3, the full variable domain is DVKVTQSSRYLVKRTGEKVFLECVQDMDHENMFWYRQDPGLGLRLIYFSYDVKMKEKGDIPEGYSVSREKKERFSLILESASTNQTSMYLCASGGEGARETQYFGPGTRLLVL.

The chain recombines TRBV5-1 with TRBJ2-7; TRBD2 matches 14 bases. Germline trimming cut 0 bases from V and 5 bases from J; bases unmatched to any gene: 4. There are 16 residues in the CDR3. The germline gives CDR1 SGHRS, CDR2 YFSETQ. The CDR3 here is CASSLDRLAGGNEQYF. The CDR3 nucleotides are TGCGCCAGCAGCTTGGACAGACTAGCGGGAGGGAACGAGCAGTACTTC.

This clone was observed a few times. DNA of the CDR3: TGCAGTGCTAGTGCGGTAGCGGGAGGTACGGAGCAGTACTTC. Its protein is CSASAVAGGTEQYF. V and J are TRBV20-1 and TRBJ2-7; 10 nucleotides align to TRBD2. J lost 7 bases, V lost 3 bases, and 9 bases had no gene match. Germline V gene sequence: CDR1 DFQATT, CDR2 SNEGSKA (reference sequence). The CDR3 spans 14 residues.

The CDR3 region has the DNA TGTGCCAGCAGTGAAGCCCCCCTTTATGAGCCTGCAACTAATGAAAAACTGTTTTTT. Protein product: CASSEAPLYEPATNEKLFF. The chain joins TRBV6-1 to TRBJ1-4, with D unclear. Trimming stripped 0 bases from V and 0 bases from J, with 17 bases between. Germline V CDR1 and CDR2: MNHNS, SASEGT. The CDR3 sequence is 19 residues long.

This chain connects TRBV29-1 to TRBJ2-7; maybe TRBD2 (6 bases). Germline V gives CDR1 SQVTM, CDR2 ANQGSEA. The CDR3 is 12 amino acids. The V end was cut by 3 bases, the J end by 3 bases, with 9 bases between. The CDR3 DNA follows: TGCAGCGTTGATCAGGGAGGCTACGAGCAGTACTTC. Its translation is CSVDQGGYEQYF.

This clone showed up just once. The rearrangement links TRBV29-1 to TRBJ2-7; the match to TRBD1 covers 9 bases. The CDR3 loop spans 13 amino acids. V lost 6 bases and J lost 2; bases outside the gene matches: 5. The V gene's germline CDR1 is SQVTM and CDR2 ANQGSEA. CDR3 region: CSVSGTGPYEQYF. Written as DNA, the CDR3 is TGCAGCGTCTCCGGGACAGGGCCCTACGAGCAGTACTTC.

This chain uses TRBV7-9 with TRBJ1-1; 7 positions agree with TRBD1. The V gene end was trimmed by 5 bases and the J gene end by 5 bases; junction bases not matched to a gene: 11. The CDR3 is made up of 15 amino acids. Per germline, CDR1 SEHNR and CDR2 FQNEAQ (reference sequence). The CDR3 reads CASSPDRDRVTEAFF. Here the CDR3 DNA reads TGTGCCAGCAGCCCCGACCGTGACAGGGTTACTGAAGCTTTCTTT.

This clone was recorded only once. The gene calls are TRBV5-1 and TRBJ2-2; TRBD2 matches at 13 bases. Germline V lookup: CDR1 SGHRS, CDR2 YFSETQ. The V gene end was trimmed by 0 bases and the J gene end by 7 bases; junction bases not matched to a gene: 6. This CDR3 region has 17 residues. CDR3 in DNA: TGCGCCAGCAGCTTGGAGACTAGCGGGAGGTATGGCGGGGAGCTGTTTTTT. It is translated as CASSLETSGRYGGELFF.

This rearrangement joins TRBV4-1 to TRBJ1-5; D is possibly TRBD1 (6 bases). Trimming removed 6 bases from V and 0 bases from J, with 12 bases in between. The CDR3 is made up of 15 amino acids. Germline V gene sequence: CDR1 MGHRA, CDR2 YSYEKL. The DNA of the CDR3 is TGCGCCAGCAGTCTGACGGGACATAGCAATCAGCCCCAGCATTTT. Translating it yields CASSLTGHSNQPQHF.

The rearrangement links TRBV19 to TRBJ1-5, with TRBD1 matching 7 bases. Germline CDR1 reads LNHDA; CDR2 reads SQIVND (reference sequence). The CDR3 loop spans 20 amino acids. V was clipped by 1 base and J by 1 base; unmatched bases: 16. DNA of the CDR3: TGTGCCAGTAGTATAGGGAGGAGAGGGGGCGGAAGGGAAAGCAATCAGCCCCAGCATTTT. This codes for CASSIGRRGGGRESNQPQHF.

In regard to this clone: The same CDR3 also results from other DNA sequences found in this sample. This rearrangement joins TRBV6-5 to TRBJ2-7; the match to TRBD2 covers 11 bases. The CDR3 has 15 residues. CDR1 is MNHEY, CDR2 SVGAGI, per germline. V lost 6 bases and J lost 2; bases outside the gene matches: 6. Here the CDR3 DNA reads TGTGCCAGCAGCCCCGGGACTAGCGGACCCTACGAGCAGTACTTC. Its protein product is CASSPGTSGPYEQYF.

This chain uses TRBV10-1 with TRBJ1-6, with D possibly being TRBD1 (6 bases). The CDR3 sequence is 19 residues long. Trimming took off 4 bases at V and 1 base at J, with 20 bases between the two ends. In germline, CDR1 is WNHNN, CDR2 SYGVQD (reference sequence). CDR3 nucleotides: TGCGCCAGCAGTGGTACCCGTTGGGAGGGGGGATCCTATAATTCACCCCTCCACTTT. It codes for CASSGTRWEGGSYNSPLHF.

The chain employs TRBV13 and TRBJ2-7; no reliable D call. Trimming shortened V by 7 bases and J by 3 bases, and 16 bases separated the two germline ends. This CDR3 has 14 residues. Germline V CDR1 and CDR2: PRHDT, FYEKMQ (reference sequence). The CDR3 coding sequence is TGTGCCAGCACACACGGCGGCGAGGTCTACGAGCAGTACTTC. This codes for CASTHGGEVYEQYF. Complete variable domain (other parts from reference TRBV13 and TRBJ2-7): AAGVIQSPRHLIKEKRETATLKCYPIPRHDTVYWYQQGPGQDPQFLISFYEKMQSDKGSIPDRFSAQQFSDYHSELNMSSLELGDSALYFCASTHGGEVYEQYFGPGTRLTVT.

The chain carries TRBV7-8 and TRBJ1-5; the D is unclear. The V gene's germline CDR1 is SGHVS and CDR2 FQNEAQ. V was trimmed by 0 bases and J by 2 bases, leaving 11 bases between them. CDR3 length equals 16 residues. The CDR3 DNA is TGTGCCAGCAGCTTAGCACTAGGGTCGGGCAATCAGCCCCAGCATTTT. Translated, it gives CASSLALGSGNQPQHF.

V and J are TRBV24-1 and TRBJ2-7; D may be TRBD1 (8 bases). From germline, CDR1 is KGHDR and CDR2 SFDVKD. The CDR3 contains 14 residues. Trimming took off 10 bases at V and 0 bases at J, with 15 bases between the two ends. DNA of the CDR3: TGTGCCACAGCGACAGGGGAGGGCTCCTACGAGCAGTACTTC. This codes for CATATGEGSYEQYF.

Details on this clone: The same CDR3 arises from other DNA sequences in this sample as well. CDR3 sequence reads: CASSGTGNQPQHF. CDR3 nucleotides: TGTGCCAGCAGCGGGACAGGGAATCAGCCCCAGCATTTT. The rearrangement uses TRBV2 and TRBJ1-5, with 9 bases fitting TRBD1. V was pared by 6 bases and J by 4 bases, with 1 base of the junction left unmatched. Germline V gives CDR1 SNHLY, CDR2 FYNNEI. This CDR3 comprises 13 residues.